A selection of T cell receptor beta chains follows, all from one sample in a study of regulatory T cells in long-lasting Graves disease. TCRdb re-called the multiplex PCR reads through MiXCR, storing one row per CDR3 protein. The data hold about 400,000 distinct CDR3 sequences, with about 15% observed a single time. This same sample was also part of a study on T cells in Graves' hyperthyroidism and ophthalmopathy.

Source: peripheral blood mononuclear cells (PBMCs), taken at new diagnosis, from a patient treated with antithyroid drugs. These receptors originate from a woman in her thirties or forties with Graves disease. Both conserved end residues are part of each CDR3. A D gene is named only where the DNA matches it firmly. A row's size may be missing; if present it is once, few, many or a size class.

>TRBV9|TRBJ2-1|TRBD1|-
TGTGCCAGCAGCGTAGCTGGGACAGGGGGCGATCGAATGTATGAGCAGTTCTTC
CASSVAGTGGDRMYEQFF
>TRBV5-1|TRBJ2-2|-|-
TGCGCCAGCAGCTTGTGGGATTTTTTCCTCGGGGAGCTGTTTTTT
CASSLWDFFLGELFF
>TRBV20-1|TRBJ2-1|TRBD1|few
TGCAGTGCTAGAGATCCTGGACAGGGGGGAGATAATGAGCAGTTCTTC
CSARDPGQGGDNEQFF
>TRBV27|TRBJ1-2|TRBD1|many
TGTGCCAGCAGAGATTCCAGGGACAGAAATTATGGCTACACCTTC
CASRDSRDRNYGYTF
>TRBV10-2|TRBJ2-2|TRBD2|many
TGCGCCAGCAGTGATTTAGCGGGAGGGCCCGGGGAGCTGTTTTTT
CASSDLAGGPGELFF
>TRBV5-1|TRBJ1-1|TRBD1|many
TGCGCCAGCAGCCCCCGGACAGGGGAAACTGAAGCTTTCTTT
CASSPRTGETEAFF
>TRBV6-2/TRBV6-3|TRBJ2-1|-|-
TGTGCCAGCAGATACAAGCTCGGGGCCAATGAGCAGTTCTTC
CASRYKLGANEQFF
>TRBV11-3|TRBJ2-1|TRBD2|many
TGTGCCAGCAGCGTACTAGCGGGACCCTACAATGAGCAGTTCTTC
CASSVLAGPYNEQFF
>TRBV6-1|TRBJ2-7|TRBD1|many
TGTGCCAGCAGTGGGACAGGGGCGACGATATACGAGCAGTACTTC
CASSGTGATIYEQYF
>TRBV20-1|TRBJ2-7|-|many
TGCAGTGCTAGAGATGGCCGGGGGGCGATATTC
CSARDGRGAIF
>TRBV2|TRBJ2-1|-|many
TGTGCCAGCAGTGAAATAGGGCGGGACGTCAATGAGCAGTTCTTC
CASSEIGRDVNEQFF
>TRBV9|TRBJ2-1|TRBD2|-
TGTGCCAGCAGCGGACTAGCGGGAGGTCGGTCCTACAATGAGCAGTTCTTC
CASSGLAGGRSYNEQFF
>TRBV6-1|TRBJ2-7|TRBD2|many
TGTGCCAGCAGTACCTCTGACCGGGAGGACCACTACGAGCAGTACTTC
CASSTSDREDHYEQYF
>TRBV7-8|TRBJ2-7|TRBD2|many
TGTGCCAGCAGCCTAGCGGGGGGTCAGCAGTACTTC
CASSLAGGQQYF
>TRBV9|TRBJ2-7|-|many
TGTGCCAGCAGCCCCCGGGTGGAGTCGTCGTACGAGCAGTACTTC
CASSPRVESSYEQYF
>TRBV20-1|TRBJ2-1|TRBD2|few
TGCAGTGCTAGAGATCCGGCACTAGCGGGAGTGGGTGAGCAGTTCTTC
CSARDPALAGVGEQFF
>TRBV28|TRBJ1-2|TRBD1|many
TGTGCCAGCACGAGCCAGGACAGGGGGTCCTATGGCTACACCTTC
CASTSQDRGSYGYTF
>TRBV19|TRBJ1-1|TRBD1|-
TGTGCCAGTAAGGCCCGGGACAGGGGCGGTAGCACTGAAGCTTTCTTT
CASKARDRGGSTEAFF
>TRBV19|TRBJ2-3|-|-
TGTGCCAGTAGTACTATCCGGGACGGCACAGATACGCAGTATTTT
CASSTIRDGTDTQYF
>TRBV7-2|TRBJ2-5|-|many
TGTGCCAGCAGCGGAGCGACAGTCCAAGAGACCCAGTACTTC
CASSGATVQETQYF
>TRBV9|TRBJ1-1|-|few
TGTGCCAGCAGCAAAGGGAGGGCGAACACTGAAGCTTTCTTT
CASSKGRANTEAFF
>TRBV3-1|TRBJ1-2|-|many
TGTGCCAGCAGCCAAGATGAGGAGAACTTCTATGGCTACACCTTC
CASSQDEENFYGYTF
>TRBV28|TRBJ1-2|-|many
TGTGCCAGCAGTTCCCACACCGTTAGTGGGTATGGCTACACCTTC
CASSSHTVSGYGYTF
>TRBV20-1|TRBJ2-7|TRBD2|many
TGCAGTGCTAGAGATGGAACTAGCGGGAGGGCCGTCGACGAGCAGTACTTC
CSARDGTSGRAVDEQYF
>TRBV10-3|TRBJ2-1|TRBD2|few
TGTGCCATCAGTGCGGGACTAGCGGGAGACCATGAGCAGTTCTTC
CAISAGLAGDHEQFF
>TRBV24-1|TRBJ2-2|TRBD2|many
TGTGCCACCAGTGACCCCAAAACTCCCTCCAGTTGGGGGGGGGCCGGGGAGCTGTTTTTT
CATSDPKTPSSWGGAGELFF
>TRBV4-1|TRBJ1-6|TRBD1|few
TGCGCCAGCAGCCTTGAGGGGGCTTATAATTCACCCCTCCACTTT
CASSLEGAYNSPLHF
>TRBV6-1|TRBJ1-1|-|many
TGTGCCAGCAGTGGGACCTTCCTTGAAGCTTTCTTT
CASSGTFLEAFF